These T cell receptor beta chains were read from a single sample in a study of OX40 agonist ivuxolimab in advanced cancers. This table comes from immunoSEQ multiplex PCR, and its TCRdb copy is limited to in-frame clones, with some not included. The table lists tens of thousands of clones, more than 80% of them singletons. The sample here was CD4+ or CD8+ T cells sorted from blood, taken in a trial of the OX40 agonist ivuxolimab. The origin of the receptors is an adult with an advanced solid tumor such as melanoma, head and neck, liver or kidney cancer. CDR3s include the opening cysteine and the closing phenylalanine or tryptophan. The D gene is left open where the match is weak. Size is stated for part of the rows, as once, few or many counts, or as a class when the clone is expanded.

v_gene: TRBV4-2; d_gene: TRBD1; abundance: NA; len: 15; j_gene: TRBJ1-1; CDR3aa: CASSQETGVNTEAFF; CDR3nt: TGTGCCAGCAGCCAAGAGACAGGGGTAAACACTGAAGCTTTCTTT
v_gene: TRBV15; d_gene: NA; abundance: NA; len: 13; j_gene: TRBJ2-3; CDR3aa: CATSSSSTDTQYF; CDR3nt: TGTGCCACCAGCAGCTCAAGCACAGATACGCAGTATTTT
v_gene: TRBV5-4; d_gene: NA; abundance: NA; len: 14; j_gene: TRBJ1-2; CDR3aa: CASSLDRRSYGYTF; CDR3nt: TGTGCCAGCAGCTTGGACCGGAGGTCCTATGGCTACACCTTC
v_gene: TRBV4-1; d_gene: TRBD1; abundance: NA; len: 16; j_gene: TRBJ1-2; CDR3aa: CASSQEVTGTAYGYTF; CDR3nt: TGCGCCAGCAGCCAAGAAGTTACCGGGACAGCCTATGGCTACACCTTC
v_gene: TRBV5-6; d_gene: NA; abundance: NA; len: 14; j_gene: TRBJ1-4; CDR3aa: CASSSDGRNEKLFF; CDR3nt: TGTGCCAGCAGCTCGGACGGGAGGAATGAAAAACTGTTTTTT
v_gene: TRBV10-2; d_gene: NA; abundance: NA; len: 11; j_gene: TRBJ2-2; CDR3aa: CATRITGELFF; CDR3nt: TGCGCCACCCGAATCACCGGGGAGCTGTTTTTT
v_gene: TRBV13; d_gene: NA; abundance: NA; len: 16; j_gene: TRBJ1-4; CDR3aa: CASSHQGGATNEKLFF; CDR3nt: TGTGCCAGCAGCCACCAAGGGGGAGCAACTAATGAAAAACTGTTTTTT
v_gene: TRBV7-6; d_gene: TRBD1; abundance: NA; len: 15; j_gene: TRBJ1-1; CDR3aa: CASSFRPQGQTEAFF; CDR3nt: TGTGCCAGCAGCTTTAGGCCACAGGGGCAAACTGAAGCTTTCTTT
v_gene: TRBV7-2; d_gene: TRBD1; abundance: few; len: 15; j_gene: TRBJ2-2; CDR3aa: CASSAGTGVSGELFF; CDR3nt: TGTGCCAGCAGCGCCGGGACAGGGGTCTCCGGGGAGCTGTTTTTT
v_gene: TRBV5-6; d_gene: TRBD1; abundance: NA; len: 15; j_gene: TRBJ2-2; CDR3aa: CASSPGHRGTGELFF; CDR3nt: TGTGCCAGCAGCCCCGGCCACAGGGGCACCGGGGAGCTGTTTTTT
v_gene: TRBV6-4; d_gene: NA; abundance: NA; len: 14; j_gene: TRBJ1-2; CDR3aa: CASSDRQGSYGYTF; CDR3nt: TGTGCCAGCAGTGACAGGCAGGGAAGCTATGGCTACACCTTC
v_gene: TRBV19; d_gene: TRBD1; abundance: NA; len: 18; j_gene: TRBJ1-5; CDR3aa: CASNLAGTGGNSNQPQHF; CDR3nt: TGTGCCAGTAATCTTGCCGGGACAGGGGGCAATAGCAATCAGCCCCAGCATTTT
v_gene: TRBV7-2; d_gene: TRBD2; abundance: once; len: 15; j_gene: TRBJ2-5; CDR3aa: CASSPVAGGQETQYF; CDR3nt: TGTGCCAGCAGCCCTGTAGCGGGGGGCCAAGAGACCCAGTACTTC
v_gene: TRBV30; d_gene: NA; abundance: NA; len: 14; j_gene: TRBJ1-6; CDR3aa: CAWKPGAAGSPLHF; CDR3nt: TGTGCCTGGAAGCCGGGGGCCGCCGGTTCACCCCTCCACTTT
v_gene: TRBV5-4; d_gene: NA; abundance: NA; len: 16; j_gene: TRBJ1-1; CDR3aa: CASSSAEGQSNTEAFF; CDR3nt: TGTGCCAGCAGCTCGGCCGAGGGGCAGTCCAACACTGAAGCTTTCTTT
v_gene: TRBV5-8; d_gene: NA; abundance: NA; len: 15; j_gene: TRBJ2-3; CDR3aa: CASSAGLEITDTQYF; CDR3nt: TGTGCCAGCAGTGCCGGTCTGGAGATCACAGATACGCAGTATTTT
v_gene: TRBV12-5; d_gene: NA; abundance: NA; len: 11; j_gene: TRBJ2-5; CDR3aa: CASGSVETQYF; CDR3nt: TGTGCTAGTGGTTCCGTAGAGACCCAGTACTTC
v_gene: TRBV19; d_gene: TRBD1; abundance: NA; len: 14; j_gene: TRBJ2-2; CDR3aa: CATRDRGGTGELFF; CDR3nt: TGTGCCACCCGGGACAGGGGTGGTACCGGGGAGCTGTTTTTT
v_gene: TRBV25-1; d_gene: TRBD2; abundance: NA; len: 18; j_gene: TRBJ2-3; CDR3aa: CASSESTSGGLGGSTQYF; CDR3nt: TGTGCCAGCAGTGAATCTACTAGCGGGGGCCTCGGTGGATCTACGCAGTATTTT
v_gene: TRBV10-1; d_gene: NA; abundance: NA; len: 15; j_gene: TRBJ1-5; CDR3aa: CASSERDTAGQPQHF; CDR3nt: TGCGCCAGCAGTGAAAGAGACACTGCCGGGCAGCCCCAGCATTTT
v_gene: TRBV11-2; d_gene: TRBD1; abundance: once; len: 18; j_gene: TRBJ2-5; CDR3aa: CASSLGGQGPPHYQTQYF; CDR3nt: TGTGCCAGCAGCTTAGGAGGACAGGGACCCCCCCACTATCAGACCCAGTACTTC
v_gene: TRBV27; d_gene: NA; abundance: NA; len: 13; j_gene: TRBJ2-1; CDR3aa: CASRGWGSAEQFF; CDR3nt: TGTGCCAGCAGGGGCTGGGGGAGCGCTGAGCAGTTCTTC
v_gene: TRBV7-2; d_gene: NA; abundance: NA; len: 13; j_gene: TRBJ1-4; CDR3aa: CASSLDRGEKLFF; CDR3nt: TGTGCCAGCAGCTTAGATAGAGGTGAAAAACTGTTTTTT
v_gene: TRBV25-1; d_gene: TRBD1; abundance: once; len: 14; j_gene: TRBJ1-2; CDR3aa: CASSDRVGGFGYTF; CDR3nt: TGTGCCAGCAGTGACCGGGTAGGGGGCTTTGGCTACACCTTC
v_gene: TRBV5-4; d_gene: TRBD2; abundance: NA; len: 16; j_gene: TRBJ2-3; CDR3aa: CASSPGLARNTDTQYF; CDR3nt: TGTGCCAGCAGCCCGGGACTAGCGAGAAACACAGATACGCAGTATTTT
v_gene: TRBV7-2; d_gene: NA; abundance: NA; len: 14; j_gene: TRBJ2-3; CDR3aa: CASSFSKSTDTQYF; CDR3nt: TGTGCCAGCAGCTTCTCCAAATCAACAGATACGCAGTATTTT
v_gene: TRBV4-3; d_gene: NA; abundance: NA; len: 14; j_gene: TRBJ1-1; CDR3aa: CASSQDLRNTEAFF; CDR3nt: TGCGCCAGCAGCCAAGATCTTAGAAACACTGAAGCTTTCTTT
v_gene: TRBV6-5; d_gene: NA; abundance: NA; len: 13; j_gene: TRBJ2-5; CDR3aa: CASRWGRQETQYF; CDR3nt: TGTGCCAGCAGATGGGGGCGGCAAGAGACCCAGTACTTC
v_gene: TRBV5-1; d_gene: NA; abundance: NA; len: 13; j_gene: TRBJ2-5; CDR3aa: CASSLAGSETQYF; CDR3nt: TGCGCCAGCAGCTTGGCCGGATCCGAGACCCAGTACTTC
v_gene: TRBV4-3; d_gene: NA; abundance: NA; len: 14; j_gene: TRBJ1-1; CDR3aa: CASSQGGGGSEAFF; CDR3nt: TGCGCCAGCAGCCAAGGGGGCGGCGGGAGTGAAGCTTTCTTT
v_gene: TRBV5-4; d_gene: TRBD1; abundance: NA; len: 15; j_gene: TRBJ1-2; CDR3aa: CASSSTTGGNYGYTF; CDR3nt: TGTGCCAGCAGCTCAACGACAGGGGGCAACTATGGCTACACCTTC
v_gene: TRBV29-1; d_gene: NA; abundance: NA; len: 11; j_gene: TRBJ2-1; CDR3aa: CSVGLDLRQFF; CDR3nt: TGCAGCGTTGGACTTGACCTTAGGCAGTTCTTC
v_gene: TRBV28; d_gene: NA; abundance: NA; len: 14; j_gene: TRBJ1-5; CDR3aa: CASSLYSSYQPQHF; CDR3nt: TGTGCCAGCAGTTTATACTCTAGCTATCAGCCCCAGCATTTT
v_gene: TRBV2; d_gene: NA; abundance: NA; len: 14; j_gene: TRBJ2-7; CDR3aa: CASSLSQASSEQYF; CDR3nt: TGTGCCAGCAGTTTATCCCAAGCCTCAAGTGAGCAGTACTTC
v_gene: TRBV18; d_gene: TRBD1; abundance: NA; len: 17; j_gene: TRBJ1-5; CDR3aa: CASSLGAGGSGNQPQHF; CDR3nt: TGTGCCAGCTCACTGGGTGCAGGGGGCTCGGGCAATCAGCCCCAGCATTTT
v_gene: TRBV19; d_gene: NA; abundance: NA; len: 16; j_gene: TRBJ2-2; CDR3aa: CASSMFGEGGTGELFF; CDR3nt: TGTGCCAGTAGTATGTTCGGCGAAGGGGGTACCGGGGAGCTGTTTTTT
v_gene: TRBV5-1; d_gene: TRBD1; abundance: NA; len: 16; j_gene: TRBJ1-6; CDR3aa: CASSLGQLSFNSPLHF; CDR3nt: TGCGCCAGCAGTTTGGGACAGCTAAGCTTTAATTCACCCCTCCACTTT
v_gene: TRBV21-1; d_gene: NA; abundance: few; len: 15; j_gene: TRBJ1-5; CDR3aa: CASSNAQGFNQPQHF; CDR3nt: TGTGCCAGCAGCAATGCACAGGGGTTCAATCAGCCCCAGCATTTT
v_gene: TRBV28; d_gene: NA; abundance: NA; len: 15; j_gene: TRBJ1-4; CDR3aa: CASRGTGPLNEKLFF; CDR3nt: TGTGCCAGCAGGGGCACCGGGCCGCTTAATGAAAAACTGTTTTTT
v_gene: TRBV19; d_gene: NA; abundance: NA; len: 15; j_gene: TRBJ1-5; CDR3aa: CASSMFNDFGQPQHF; CDR3nt: TGTGCCAGTAGTATGTTTAATGATTTTGGACAGCCCCAGCATTTT